Below, one T cell receptor beta chain is given with its context. The sample is drawn from a study of preoperative IRX-2 immunotherapy in early breast cancer. Clones were read by immunoSEQ multiplex PCR, and TCRdb kept only the in-frame ones, dropping some. The data show 25,000 or so clones, more than 80% seen once. Described treatment: preoperative locoregional IRX-2 cytokine immunotherapy. Patients received preoperative, locoregional IRX-2 cytokine immunotherapy in a phase Ib study. In germline, CDR1 is SQVTM, CDR2 ANQGSEA. The germline V and J ends were trimmed by 7 bases and 8 bases, with 20 bases remaining between them. The CDR3 totals 13 residues.

The V gene is TRBV29-1, the J gene TRBJ1-1; D perhaps matches TRBD1 (6 bases). This TCR was sampled from a human donor with breast cancer. The sequencing here drew on tumor tissue, taken after IRX-2 immunotherapy. The CDR3 DNA is TGCAGCGCCATCGAGGGGGGGACTGGGGAAGCTTTCTTT. Its translation is CSAIEGGTGEAFF. The entire variable domain, with the rest obtained from reference TRBV29-1 and TRBJ1-1, is as follows: SAVISQKPSRDICQRGTSLTIQCQVDSQVTMMFWYRQQPGQSLTLIATANQGSEATYESGFVIDKFPISRPNLTFSTLTVSNMSPEDSSIYLCSAIEGGTGEAFFGQGTRLTVV.